This T cell receptor beta chain comes out of a study of T cell therapy after organ transplantation. Study-level information: Long-term post-therapy samples: blood collected 20 to 29 weeks after completing therapy.

A few counts support this clone. Its antigen is still unknown. Indicated time point: 20-29 weeks after completion of therapy. CDR1 LNHNV and CDR2 YYDKDF come from the germline V gene (reference sequence). V shed 6 bases and J shed 2 bases, with 18 bases lying between them. The CDR3 has 16 residues. The repertoire was sequenced with immunoSEQ multiplex PCR; TCRdb's copy has only in-frame clones and lacks some. Of 15,000 to 20,000 clones listed, approximately 83% are singletons. The specimen comprised CD8+ T cells from blood, sampled after autologous CMV-specific T cell therapy. The chain carries TRBV15 and TRBJ2-3, with D tentatively TRBD2 (6 bases). This clonotype originated in a human patient who had received a solid organ transplant and had CMV disease. Some T cells may originate from the graft donor. The CDR3 sequence is CATRNGGSGHTDTQYF. Written as DNA, the CDR3 is TGTGCCACCAGGAACGGAGGTAGCGGCCACACAGATACGCAGTATTTT.